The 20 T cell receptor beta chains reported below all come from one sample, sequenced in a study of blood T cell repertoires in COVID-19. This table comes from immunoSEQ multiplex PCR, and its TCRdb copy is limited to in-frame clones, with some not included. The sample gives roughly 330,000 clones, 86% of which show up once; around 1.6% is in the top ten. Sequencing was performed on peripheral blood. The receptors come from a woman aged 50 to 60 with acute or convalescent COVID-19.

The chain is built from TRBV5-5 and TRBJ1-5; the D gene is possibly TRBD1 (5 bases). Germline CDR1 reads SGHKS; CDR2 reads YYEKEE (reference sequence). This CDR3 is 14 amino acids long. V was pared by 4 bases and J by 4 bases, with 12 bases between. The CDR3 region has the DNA TGTGCCAGCAGCCCCAGGGAAGGAAATCAGCCCCAGCATTTT. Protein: CASSPREGNQPQHF.

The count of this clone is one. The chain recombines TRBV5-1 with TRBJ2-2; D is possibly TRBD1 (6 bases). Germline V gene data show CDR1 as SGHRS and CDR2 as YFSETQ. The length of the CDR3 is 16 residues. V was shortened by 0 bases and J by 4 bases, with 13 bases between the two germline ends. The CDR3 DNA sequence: TGCGCCAGCAGCTTGGGCCTTAGGGGGAGCACCGGGGAGCTGTTTTTT. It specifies CASSLGLRGSTGELFF.

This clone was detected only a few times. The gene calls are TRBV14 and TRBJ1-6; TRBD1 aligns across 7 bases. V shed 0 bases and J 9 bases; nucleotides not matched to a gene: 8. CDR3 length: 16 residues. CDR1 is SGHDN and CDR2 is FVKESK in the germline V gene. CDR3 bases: TGTGCCAGCAGCCAAGAAGGGGGCGCAAGATTTTCACCCCTCCACTTT. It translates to CASSQEGGARFSPLHF.

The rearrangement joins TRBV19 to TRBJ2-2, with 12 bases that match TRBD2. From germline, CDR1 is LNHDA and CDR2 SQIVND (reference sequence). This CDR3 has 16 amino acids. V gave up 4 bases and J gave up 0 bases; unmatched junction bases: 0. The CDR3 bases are TGTGCCAGTAGTACTAGCGGGAGGGCGAACACCGGGGAGCTGTTTTTT. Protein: CASSTSGRANTGELFF.

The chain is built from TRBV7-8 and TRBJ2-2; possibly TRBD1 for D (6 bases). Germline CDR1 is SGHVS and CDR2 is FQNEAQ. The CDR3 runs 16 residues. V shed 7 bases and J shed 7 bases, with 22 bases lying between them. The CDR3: CASTPQNRDYIGELFF. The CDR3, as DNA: TGTGCCAGCACCCCACAAAACAGGGATTATATCGGGGAGCTGTTTTTT.

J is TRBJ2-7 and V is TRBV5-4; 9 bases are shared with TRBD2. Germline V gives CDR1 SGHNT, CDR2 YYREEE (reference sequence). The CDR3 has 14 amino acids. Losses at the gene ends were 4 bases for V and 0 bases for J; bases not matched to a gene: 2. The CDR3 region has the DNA TGTGCCAGCAGCCCTAGCGGGATCTCCTACGAGCAGTACTTC. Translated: CASSPSGISYEQYF. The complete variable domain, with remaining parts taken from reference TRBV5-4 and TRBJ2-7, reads ETGVTQSPTHLIKTRGQQVTLRCSSQSGHNTVSWYQQALGQGPQFIFQYYREEENGRGNFPPRFSGLQFPNYSSELNVNALELDDSALYLCASSPSGISYEQYFGPGTRLTVT.

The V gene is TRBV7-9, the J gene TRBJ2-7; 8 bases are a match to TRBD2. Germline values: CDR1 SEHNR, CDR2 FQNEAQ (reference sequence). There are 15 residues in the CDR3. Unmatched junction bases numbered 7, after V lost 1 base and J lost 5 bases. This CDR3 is CASSLGAAGANEQYF. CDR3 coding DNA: TGTGCCAGCAGCTTAGGTGCAGCGGGAGCTAACGAGCAGTACTTC.

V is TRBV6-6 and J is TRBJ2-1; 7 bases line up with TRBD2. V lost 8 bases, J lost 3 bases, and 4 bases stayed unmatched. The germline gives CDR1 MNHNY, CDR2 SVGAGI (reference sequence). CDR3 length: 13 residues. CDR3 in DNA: TGTGCCAGCGTGGCGGGGGTCTACAATGAGCAGTTCTTC. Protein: CASVAGVYNEQFF.

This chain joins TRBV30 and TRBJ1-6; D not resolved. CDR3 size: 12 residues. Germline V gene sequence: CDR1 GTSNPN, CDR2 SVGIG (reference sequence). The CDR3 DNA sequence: TGTGGGTGGGCCAGGAATAATTCACCCCTCCACTTT. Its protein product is CGWARNNSPLHF.

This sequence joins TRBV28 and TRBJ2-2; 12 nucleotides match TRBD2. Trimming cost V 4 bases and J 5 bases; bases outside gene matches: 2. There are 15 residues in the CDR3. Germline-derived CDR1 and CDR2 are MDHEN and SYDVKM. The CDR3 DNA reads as TGTGCCAGCAGTTCACTAGCGGGAGGAACCGGGGAGCTGTTTTTT. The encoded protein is CASSSLAGGTGELFF.

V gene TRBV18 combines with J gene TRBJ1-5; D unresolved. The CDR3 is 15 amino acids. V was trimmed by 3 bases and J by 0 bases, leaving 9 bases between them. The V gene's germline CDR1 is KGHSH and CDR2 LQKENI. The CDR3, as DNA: TGTGCCAGCTCACCGACCCAGGATAGCAATCAGCCCCAGCATTTT. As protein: CASSPTQDSNQPQHF.

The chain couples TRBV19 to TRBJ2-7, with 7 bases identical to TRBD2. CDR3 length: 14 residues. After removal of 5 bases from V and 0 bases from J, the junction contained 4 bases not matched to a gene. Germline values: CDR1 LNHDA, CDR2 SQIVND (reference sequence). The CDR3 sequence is CASSSSGASYEQYF. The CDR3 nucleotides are TGTGCCAGTAGTTCTAGCGGAGCCTCCTACGAGCAGTACTTC.

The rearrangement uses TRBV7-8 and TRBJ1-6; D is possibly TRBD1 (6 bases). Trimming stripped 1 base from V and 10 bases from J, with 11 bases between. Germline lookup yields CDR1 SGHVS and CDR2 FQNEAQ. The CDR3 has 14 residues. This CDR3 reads CASSLVRGGSPLHF. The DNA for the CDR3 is TGTGCCAGCAGCTTAGTCAGGGGTGGCTCACCCCTCCACTTT. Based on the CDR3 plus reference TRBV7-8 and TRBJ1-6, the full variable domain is GAGVSQSPRYKVAKRGQDVALRCDPISGHVSLFWYQQALGQGPEFLTYFQNEAQLDKSGLPSDRFFAERPEGSVSTLKIQRTQQEDSAVYLCASSLVRGGSPLHFGNGTRLTVT.

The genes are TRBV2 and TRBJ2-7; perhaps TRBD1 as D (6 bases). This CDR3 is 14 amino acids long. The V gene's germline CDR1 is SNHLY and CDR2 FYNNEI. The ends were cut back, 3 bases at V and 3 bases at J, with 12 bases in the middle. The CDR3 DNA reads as TGTGCCAGCAGTGAGGGGACATACTTCTACGAGCAGTACTTC. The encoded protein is CASSEGTYFYEQYF.

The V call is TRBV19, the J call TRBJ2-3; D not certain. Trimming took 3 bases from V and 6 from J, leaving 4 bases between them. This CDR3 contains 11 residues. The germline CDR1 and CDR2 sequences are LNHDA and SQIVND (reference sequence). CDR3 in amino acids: CASSMGDTQYF. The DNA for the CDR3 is TGTGCCAGTAGTATGGGCGATACGCAGTATTTT.

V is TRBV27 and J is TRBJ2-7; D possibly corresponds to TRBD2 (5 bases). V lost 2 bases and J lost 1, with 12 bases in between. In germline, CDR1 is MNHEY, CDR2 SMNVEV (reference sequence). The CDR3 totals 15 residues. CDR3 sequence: CASSLSLAESYEQYF. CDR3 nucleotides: TGTGCCAGCAGTTTAAGTCTAGCAGAATCCTACGAGCAGTACTTC.

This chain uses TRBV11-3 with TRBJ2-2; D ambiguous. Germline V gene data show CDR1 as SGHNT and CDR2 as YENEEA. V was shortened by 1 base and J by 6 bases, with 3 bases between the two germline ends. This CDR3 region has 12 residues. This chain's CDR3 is CASSLVAGELFF. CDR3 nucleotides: TGTGCCAGCAGCTTAGTAGCCGGGGAGCTGTTTTTT.

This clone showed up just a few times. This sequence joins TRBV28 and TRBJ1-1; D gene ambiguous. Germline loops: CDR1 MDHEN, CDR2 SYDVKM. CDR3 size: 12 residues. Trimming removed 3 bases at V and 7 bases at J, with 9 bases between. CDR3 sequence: CASSLPGLEAFF. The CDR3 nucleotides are TGTGCCAGCAGTTTGCCTGGCCTTGAAGCTTTCTTT.

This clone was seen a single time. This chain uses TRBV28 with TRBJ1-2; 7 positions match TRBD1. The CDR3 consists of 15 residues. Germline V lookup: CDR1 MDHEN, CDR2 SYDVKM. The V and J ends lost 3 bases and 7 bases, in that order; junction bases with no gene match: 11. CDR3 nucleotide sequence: TGTGCCAGCAGTTTTATCCGGGCAGGGGGGTCTGGCTACACCTTC. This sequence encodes CASSFIRAGGSGYTF.

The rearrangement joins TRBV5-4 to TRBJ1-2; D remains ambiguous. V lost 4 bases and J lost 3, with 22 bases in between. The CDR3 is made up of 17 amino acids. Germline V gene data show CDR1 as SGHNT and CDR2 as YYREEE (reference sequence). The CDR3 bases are TGTGCCAGCAGCGTGAGGGCGGCAGTCCGGAGGGACTATGGCTACACCTTC. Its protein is CASSVRAAVRRDYGYTF.